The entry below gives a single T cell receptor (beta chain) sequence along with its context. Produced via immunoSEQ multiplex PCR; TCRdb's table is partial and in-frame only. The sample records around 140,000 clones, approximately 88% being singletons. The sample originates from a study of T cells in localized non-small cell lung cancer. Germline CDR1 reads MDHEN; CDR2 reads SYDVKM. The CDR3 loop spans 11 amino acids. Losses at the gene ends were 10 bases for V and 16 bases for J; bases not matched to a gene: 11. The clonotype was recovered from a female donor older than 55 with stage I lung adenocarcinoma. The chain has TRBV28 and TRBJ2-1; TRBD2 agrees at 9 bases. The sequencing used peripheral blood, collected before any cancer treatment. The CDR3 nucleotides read TGTGCCACCGGGACTAGCAGCAGACGTTTCTTC. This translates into CATGTSSRRFF.